The 7 T cell receptor beta chains given below trace back to one sample, sequenced in a study of CD8 T cells in Susac syndrome. Random hexamers were used to reverse transcribe 0.5 to 1 ug of RNA. MiXCR, run by TCRdb on the immunoSEQ multiplex PCR reads, gives a single entry per CDR3 protein. Of about 290,000 distinct CDR3 sequences listed, around nine tenths are singletons. Sequencing was carried out using CD8+ T cells from PBMCs. The source of these receptors is a human donor with multiple sclerosis.

CDR3 amino acids: CASRLNTEAFF. The CDR3 nucleotides read TGTGCCAGTAGATTGAACACTGAAGCTTTCTTT. V gene TRBV19 combines with J gene TRBJ1-1; no reliable D call. The CDR3 spans 11 residues. Germline V gene sequence: CDR1 LNHDA, CDR2 SQIVND (reference sequence). Trimming shortened V by 6 bases and J by 0 bases, and 2 bases separated the two germline ends. Drawing the rest from reference TRBV19 and TRBJ1-1, the complete variable domain is DGGITQSPKYLFRKEGQNVTLSCEQNLNHDAMYWYRQDPGQGLRLIYYSQIVNDFQKGDIAEGYSVSREKKESFPLTVTSAQKNPTAFYLCASRLNTEAFFGQGTRLTVV.

This chain joins TRBV10-3 and TRBJ1-2; 8 nucleotides agree with TRBD1. Germline V gene sequence: CDR1 ENHRY, CDR2 SYGVKD. V lost 2 bases and J lost 2; bases outside the gene matches: 4. This CDR3 has 15 residues. Here the CDR3 DNA reads TGTGCCATCAGTGAGACGACAGGGGAGAACTATGGCTACACCTTC. The encoded protein is CAISETTGENYGYTF.

This clonotype was seen a single time. The chain employs TRBV12-3 or TRBV12-4 and TRBJ1-3; D uncertain. This CDR3 region has 14 residues. V was shortened by 3 bases and J by 2 bases, with 8 bases between the two germline ends. Here the CDR3 DNA reads TGTGCCAGCAGTTTCGGCGTGGCTGGAAACACCATATATTTT. This gives the protein CASSFGVAGNTIYF.

The chain is built from TRBV5-1 and TRBJ2-7; either TRBD1 or TRBD2 may fit D (5 bases each). The CDR3 loop spans 15 amino acids. Germline CDR1 and CDR2: SGHRS and YFSETQ. Trimming took off 4 bases at V and 2 bases at J, with 16 bases between the two ends. The CDR3 loop is CASSPGPGGAYEQYF. The DNA of the CDR3 is TGCGCCAGCAGCCCAGGGCCCGGAGGAGCCTACGAGCAGTACTTC. The full variable domain, completed using reference TRBV5-1 and TRBJ2-7, is KAGVTQTPRYLIKTRGQQVTLSCSPISGHRSVSWYQQTPGQGLQFLFEYFSETQRNKGNFPGRFSGRQFSNSRSEMNVSTLELGDSALYLCASSPGPGGAYEQYFGPGTRLTVT.

The chain has TRBV6-2 or TRBV6-3 and TRBJ1-5, with D perhaps matching TRBD1 (6 bases). The CDR3 length is 14 residues. V shed 5 bases and J shed 7 bases, with 15 bases lying between them. The germline V gene encodes CDR1 MNHEY and CDR2 SVGEGT. The CDR3 coding sequence is TGTGCCAGCAGTGAACGGACGGGGGGCCAGCCCCAGCATTTT. This translates into CASSERTGGQPQHF.

The chain joins TRBV18 to TRBJ1-5; D is undetermined. The CDR3 covers 15 residues. Trimming stripped 2 bases from V and 5 bases from J, with 13 bases between. Germline-derived CDR1 and CDR2 are KGHSH and LQKENI. CDR3 DNA sequence: TGTGCCAGCTCACCAAACCGGCAGGTACATCAGCCCCAGCATTTT. It translates to CASSPNRQVHQPQHF. Full variable domain (rest looked up from reference TRBV18 and TRBJ1-5): NAGVMQNPRHLVRRRGQEARLRCSPMKGHSHVYWYRQLPEEGLKFMVYLQKENIIDESGMPKERFSAEFPKEGPSILRIQQVVRGDSAAYFCASSPNRQVHQPQHFGDGTRLSIL.

This clonotype was found a few times. This sequence joins TRBV6-5 and TRBJ2-7; D may be TRBD1 (6 bases). The CDR3 runs 16 residues. V dropped 0 bases and J dropped 0 bases, with 12 bases sitting between them. Per the germline V gene, CDR1 is MNHEY and CDR2 is SVGAGI. The CDR3 is CASSYSGGPSSYEQYF. CDR3 DNA sequence: TGTGCCAGCAGTTACTCAGGGGGACCGAGCTCCTACGAGCAGTACTTC.